The T cell receptor beta chain described here comes from a study of T cell repertoires in cytomegalovirus infection. Turning to the study itself: HLA-C-restricted CMV epitopes, recently identified, and well-studied HLA-B-restricted ones were used by the study.

The CDR3 sequence is 15 residues long. The V gene lost 3 bases and the J gene lost 2 bases, with 16 bases spanning the gap. Germline lookup yields CDR1 DFQATT and CDR2 SNEGSKA (reference sequence). With regard to this clonotype: Its target is unknown.

Study-wide findings and caveats: CMV-specific TCR beta clonotypes restricted by HLA-C were the ones dominating the ex vivo response. Totalled public TCR beta family frequency picked out people who carried CMV plus the relevant HLA.

TCRdb passed the reads through MiXCR, listing each CDR3 protein once. The data show nearly 700,000 distinct CDR3 sequences, 33% seen once. The sample consisted of cultured PBMCs, taken from culture after CMV antigen stimulation. The source is a human donor in good health (CMV status not recorded). Some clones in this sample may be carry-over from other donors' samples. This chain connects TRBV20-1 to TRBJ2-5; no definite D call. The DNA for the CDR3 is TGCAGTGCTAGTGTCGGCAGGACCTCTCAAGAGACCCAGTACTTC. Its protein is CSASVGRTSQETQYF.